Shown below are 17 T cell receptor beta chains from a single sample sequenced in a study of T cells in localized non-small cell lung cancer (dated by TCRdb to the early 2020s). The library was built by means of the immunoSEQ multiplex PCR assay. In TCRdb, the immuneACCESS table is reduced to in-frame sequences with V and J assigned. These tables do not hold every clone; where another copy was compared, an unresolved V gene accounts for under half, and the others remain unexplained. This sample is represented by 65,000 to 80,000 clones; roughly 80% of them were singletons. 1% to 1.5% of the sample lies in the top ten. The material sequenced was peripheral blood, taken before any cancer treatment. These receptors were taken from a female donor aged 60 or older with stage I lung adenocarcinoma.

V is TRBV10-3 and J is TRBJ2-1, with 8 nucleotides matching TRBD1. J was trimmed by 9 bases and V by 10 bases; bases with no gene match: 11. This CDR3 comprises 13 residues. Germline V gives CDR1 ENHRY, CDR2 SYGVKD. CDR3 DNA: TGTGCCACGCGGACAGGGCTGGAAGGTGAGCAGTTCTTC. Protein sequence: CATRTGLEGEQFF.

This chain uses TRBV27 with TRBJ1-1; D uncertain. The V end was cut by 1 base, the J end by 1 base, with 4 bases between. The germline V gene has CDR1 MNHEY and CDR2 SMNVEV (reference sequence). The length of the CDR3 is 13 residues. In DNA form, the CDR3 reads TGTGCCAGCAGTTTATTTCAGAACACTGAAGCTTTCTTT. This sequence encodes CASSLFQNTEAFF.

The CDR3 sequence: CASSLDRQQGYEQYF. The DNA of the CDR3 is TGTGCCAGCAGCTTAGATAGACAGCAAGGCTACGAGCAGTACTTC. The rearrangement joins TRBV7-2 to TRBJ2-7; tentative D call: TRBD1 (5 bases). This CDR3 comprises 15 residues. Per the germline V gene, CDR1 is SGHTA and CDR2 is FQGNSA. The ends were cut back, 1 base at V and 3 bases at J, with 13 bases in the middle.

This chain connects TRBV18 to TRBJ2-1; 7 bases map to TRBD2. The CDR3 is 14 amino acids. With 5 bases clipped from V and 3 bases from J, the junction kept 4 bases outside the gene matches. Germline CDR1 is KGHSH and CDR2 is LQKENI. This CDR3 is CASSSPSGYNEQFF. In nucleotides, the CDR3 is TGTGCCAGCTCATCTCCTAGCGGCTACAATGAGCAGTTCTTC.

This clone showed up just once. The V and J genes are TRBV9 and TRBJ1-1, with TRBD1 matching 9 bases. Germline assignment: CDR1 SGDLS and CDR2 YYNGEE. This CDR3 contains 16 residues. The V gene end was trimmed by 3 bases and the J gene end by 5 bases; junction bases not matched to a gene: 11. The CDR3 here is CASSASVDRGNTEAFF. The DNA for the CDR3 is TGTGCCAGCAGCGCTTCCGTGGACAGGGGCAATACTGAAGCTTTCTTT.

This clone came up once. CDR3 DNA sequence: TGTGCCATCAGTGGGAGACCCGGTAGCACCGGGGAGCTGTTTTTT. Translation: CAISGRPGSTGELFF. The V gene is TRBV10-3, the J gene TRBJ2-2; unclear D gene. There are 15 residues in the CDR3. With 4 bases removed from V and 4 bases from J, the gap between germline ends came to 13 bases. Germline V lookup: CDR1 ENHRY, CDR2 SYGVKD.

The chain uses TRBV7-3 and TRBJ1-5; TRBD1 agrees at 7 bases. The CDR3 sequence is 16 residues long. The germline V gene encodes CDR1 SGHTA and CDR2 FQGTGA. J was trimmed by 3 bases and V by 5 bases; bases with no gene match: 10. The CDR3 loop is CASSLRLTGPNQPQHF. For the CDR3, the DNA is TGTGCCAGCAGCCTGCGGTTGACAGGGCCCAATCAGCCCCAGCATTTT.

In DNA, the CDR3 is TGCAGCGGGACAGACGATGAAAAACTGTTTTTT. Translation gives CSGTDDEKLFF. The chain is built from TRBV29-1 and TRBJ1-4; a weak D match, TRBD1 (6 bases). Germline V gene data show CDR1 as SQVTM and CDR2 as ANQGSEA. Deletions cut 7 bases from V and 6 bases from J, with 9 bases between. The CDR3 extends over 11 amino acids.

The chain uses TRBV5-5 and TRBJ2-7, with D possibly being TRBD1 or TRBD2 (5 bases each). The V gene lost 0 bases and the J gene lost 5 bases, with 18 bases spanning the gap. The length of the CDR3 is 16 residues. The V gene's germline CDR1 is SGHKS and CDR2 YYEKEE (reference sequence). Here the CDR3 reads CASSLAVRGERNEQYF. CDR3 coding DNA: TGTGCCAGCAGCTTGGCCGTGAGAGGGGAAAGGAACGAGCAGTACTTC. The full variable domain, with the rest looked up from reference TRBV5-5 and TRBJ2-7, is DAGVTQSPTHLIKTRGQQVTLRCSPISGHKSVSWYQQVLGQGPQFIFQYYEKEERGRGNFPDRFSARQFPNYSSELNVNALLLGDSALYLCASSLAVRGERNEQYFGPGTRLTVT.

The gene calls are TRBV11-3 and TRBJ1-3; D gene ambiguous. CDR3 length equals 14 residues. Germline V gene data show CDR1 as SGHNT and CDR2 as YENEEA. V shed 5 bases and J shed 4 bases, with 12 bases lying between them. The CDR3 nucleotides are TGTGCCAGCAGCCCCGGAGCGGCAGGAAACACCATATATTTT. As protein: CASSPGAAGNTIYF.

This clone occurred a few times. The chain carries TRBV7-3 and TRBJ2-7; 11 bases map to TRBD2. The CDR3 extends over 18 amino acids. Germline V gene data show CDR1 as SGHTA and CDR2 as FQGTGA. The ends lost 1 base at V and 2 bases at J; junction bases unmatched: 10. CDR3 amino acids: CASSLRAQTSGTAYEQYF. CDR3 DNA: TGTGCCAGCAGCTTAAGGGCCCAGACTAGCGGGACCGCCTACGAGCAGTACTTC.

For the CDR3, the DNA is TGTGCCAGCAGCTCGTACCCCCCCACGATCTCTGGAAACACCATATATTTT. The encoded protein is CASSSYPPTISGNTIYF. V usage is TRBV7-2 and J usage is TRBJ1-3; D uncertain. V lost 4 bases, J lost 0 bases, and 16 bases lay in between. CDR1 is SGHTA and CDR2 is FQGNSA in the germline V gene. The CDR3 is 17 amino acids.

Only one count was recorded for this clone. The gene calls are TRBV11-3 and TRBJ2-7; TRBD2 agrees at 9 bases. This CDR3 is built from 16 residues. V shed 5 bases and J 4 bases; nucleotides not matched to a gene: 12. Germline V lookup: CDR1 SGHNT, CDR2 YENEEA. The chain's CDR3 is CASSPSGAAGGYEQYF. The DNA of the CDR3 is TGTGCCAGCAGCCCTAGTGGTGCAGCGGGAGGATACGAGCAGTACTTC.

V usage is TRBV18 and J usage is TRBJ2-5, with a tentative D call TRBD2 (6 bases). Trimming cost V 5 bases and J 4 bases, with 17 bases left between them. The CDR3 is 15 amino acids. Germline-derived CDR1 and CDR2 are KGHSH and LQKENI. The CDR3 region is CASSTLAQGGETQYF. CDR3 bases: TGTGCCAGCTCAACTCTAGCGCAGGGAGGAGAGACCCAGTACTTC.

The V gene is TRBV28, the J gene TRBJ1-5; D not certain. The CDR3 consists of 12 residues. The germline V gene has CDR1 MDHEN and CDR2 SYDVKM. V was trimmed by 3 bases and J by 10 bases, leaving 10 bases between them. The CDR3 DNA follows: TGTGCCAGCAGTTTTGTATGGGGACCCCAGCATTTT. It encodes CASSFVWGPQHF.

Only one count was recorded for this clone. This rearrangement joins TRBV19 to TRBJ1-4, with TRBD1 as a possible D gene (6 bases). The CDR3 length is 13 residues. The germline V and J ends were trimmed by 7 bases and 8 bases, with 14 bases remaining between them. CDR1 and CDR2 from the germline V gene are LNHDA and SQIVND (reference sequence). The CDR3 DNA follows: TGTGCCAGTAAACAGGGTGGTGGGGAAAAACTGTTTTTT. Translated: CASKQGGGEKLFF.

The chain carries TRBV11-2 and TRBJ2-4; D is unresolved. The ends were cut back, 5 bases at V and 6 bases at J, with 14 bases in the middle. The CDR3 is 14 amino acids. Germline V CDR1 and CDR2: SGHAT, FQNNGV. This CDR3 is CASSLLTIRNIQYF. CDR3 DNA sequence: TGTGCCAGCAGCCTACTTACGATTAGAAACATTCAGTACTTC.